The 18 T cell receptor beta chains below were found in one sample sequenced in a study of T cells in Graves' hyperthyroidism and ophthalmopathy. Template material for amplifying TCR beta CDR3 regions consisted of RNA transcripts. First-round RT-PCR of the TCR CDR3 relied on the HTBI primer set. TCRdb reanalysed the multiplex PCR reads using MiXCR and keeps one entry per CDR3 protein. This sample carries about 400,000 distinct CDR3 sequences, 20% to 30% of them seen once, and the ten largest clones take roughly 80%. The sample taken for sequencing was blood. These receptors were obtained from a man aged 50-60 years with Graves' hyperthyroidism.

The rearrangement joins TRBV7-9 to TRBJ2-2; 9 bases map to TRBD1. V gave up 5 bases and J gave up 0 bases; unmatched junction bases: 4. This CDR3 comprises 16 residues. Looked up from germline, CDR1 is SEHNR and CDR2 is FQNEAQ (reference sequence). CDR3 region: CASSTTGGANTGELFF. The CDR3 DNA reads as TGTGCCAGCAGCACTACAGGGGGCGCGAACACCGGGGAGCTGTTTTTT.

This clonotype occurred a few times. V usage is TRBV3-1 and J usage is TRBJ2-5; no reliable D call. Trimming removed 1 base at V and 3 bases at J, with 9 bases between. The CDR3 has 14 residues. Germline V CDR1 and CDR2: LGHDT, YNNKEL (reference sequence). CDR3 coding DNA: TGTGCCAGCAGCCAAGTAAACAGAAAAGAGACCCAGTACTTC. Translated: CASSQVNRKETQYF.

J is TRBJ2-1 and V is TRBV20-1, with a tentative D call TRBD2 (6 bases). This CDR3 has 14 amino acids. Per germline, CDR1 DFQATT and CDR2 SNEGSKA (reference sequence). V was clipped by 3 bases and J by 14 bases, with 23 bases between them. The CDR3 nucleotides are TGCAGTGCTAGGCATCCGGGAGCAAGCGAATGGAAGTTCTTC. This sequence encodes CSARHPGASEWKFF.

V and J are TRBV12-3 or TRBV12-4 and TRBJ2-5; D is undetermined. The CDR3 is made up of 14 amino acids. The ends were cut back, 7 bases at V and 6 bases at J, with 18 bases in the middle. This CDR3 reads CASTAEGPRKTQYF. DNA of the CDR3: TGTGCCAGCACCGCGGAAGGGCCGAGGAAGACCCAGTACTTC.

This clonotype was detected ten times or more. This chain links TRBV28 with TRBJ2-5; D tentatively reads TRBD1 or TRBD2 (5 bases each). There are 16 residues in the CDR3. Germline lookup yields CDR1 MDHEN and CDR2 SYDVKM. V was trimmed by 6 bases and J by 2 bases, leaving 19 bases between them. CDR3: CASSSDPGRSQETQYF. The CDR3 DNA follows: TGTGCCAGCAGCTCCGATCCGGGACGGTCGCAAGAGACCCAGTACTTC.

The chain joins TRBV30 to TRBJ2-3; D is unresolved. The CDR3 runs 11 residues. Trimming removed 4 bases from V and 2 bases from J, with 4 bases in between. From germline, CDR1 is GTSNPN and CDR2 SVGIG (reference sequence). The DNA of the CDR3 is TGTGCCTGGACTACCACAGATACGCAGTATTTT. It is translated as CAWTTTDTQYF.

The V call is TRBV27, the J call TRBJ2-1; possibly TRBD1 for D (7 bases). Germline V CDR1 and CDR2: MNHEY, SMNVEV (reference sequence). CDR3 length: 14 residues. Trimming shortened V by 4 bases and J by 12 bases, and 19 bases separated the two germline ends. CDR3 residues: CASSSGDEGGSQFF. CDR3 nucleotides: TGTGCCAGCAGTTCGGGGGATGAAGGGGGCTCGCAGTTCTTC.

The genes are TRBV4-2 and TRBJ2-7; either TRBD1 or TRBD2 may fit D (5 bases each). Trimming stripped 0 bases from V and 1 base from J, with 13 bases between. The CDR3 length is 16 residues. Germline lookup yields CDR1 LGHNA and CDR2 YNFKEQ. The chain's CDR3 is CASSQDEGTPSYEQYF. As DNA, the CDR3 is TGTGCCAGCAGCCAAGATGAAGGGACCCCTTCCTACGAGCAGTACTTC.

CDR3 sequence: CAISGLAGGGLAYNEQFF. The CDR3 DNA sequence: TGTGCCATCAGTGGATTAGCGGGAGGGGGCCTAGCGTACAATGAGCAGTTCTTC. The chain couples TRBV10-3 to TRBJ2-1; 11 positions agree with TRBD2. V lost 4 bases to trimming and J lost 4 bases; unmatched junction nucleotides: 12. Germline V gene sequence: CDR1 ENHRY, CDR2 SYGVKD. The CDR3 has 18 residues.

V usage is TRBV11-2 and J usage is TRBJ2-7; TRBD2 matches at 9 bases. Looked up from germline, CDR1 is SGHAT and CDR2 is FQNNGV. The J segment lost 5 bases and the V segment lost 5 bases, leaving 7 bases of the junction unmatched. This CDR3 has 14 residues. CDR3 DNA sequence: TGTGCCAGCAGCGGGGGACTAGCTAGCGACGAGCAGTACTTC. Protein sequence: CASSGGLASDEQYF.

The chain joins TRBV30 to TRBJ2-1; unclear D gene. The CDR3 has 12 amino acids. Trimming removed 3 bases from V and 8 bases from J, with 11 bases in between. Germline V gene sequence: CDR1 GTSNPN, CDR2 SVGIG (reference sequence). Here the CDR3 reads CAWRHVVDEQFF. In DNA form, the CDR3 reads TGTGCCTGGAGGCATGTTGTGGATGAGCAGTTCTTC.

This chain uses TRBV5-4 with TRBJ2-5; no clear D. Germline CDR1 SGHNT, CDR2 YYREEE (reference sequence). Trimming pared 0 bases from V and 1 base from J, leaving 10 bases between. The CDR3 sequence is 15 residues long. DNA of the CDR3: TGTGCCAGCAGCTTGGATCTCGGCCCCCAAGAGACCCAGTACTTC. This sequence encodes CASSLDLGPQETQYF.

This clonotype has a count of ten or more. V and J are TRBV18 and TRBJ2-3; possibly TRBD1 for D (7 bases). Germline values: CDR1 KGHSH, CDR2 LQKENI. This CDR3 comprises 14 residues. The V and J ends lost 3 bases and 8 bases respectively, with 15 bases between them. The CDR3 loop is CASSPQPQGGTQYF. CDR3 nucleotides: TGTGCCAGCTCACCCCAGCCTCAGGGGGGTACGCAGTATTTT.

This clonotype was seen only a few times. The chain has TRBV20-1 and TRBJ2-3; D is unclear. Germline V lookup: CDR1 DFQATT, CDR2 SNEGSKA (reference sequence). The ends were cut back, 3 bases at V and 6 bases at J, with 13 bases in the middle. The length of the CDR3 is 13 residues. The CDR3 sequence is CSARSFPGDTQYF. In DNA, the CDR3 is TGCAGTGCTAGGTCGTTTCCCGGGGATACGCAGTATTTT.

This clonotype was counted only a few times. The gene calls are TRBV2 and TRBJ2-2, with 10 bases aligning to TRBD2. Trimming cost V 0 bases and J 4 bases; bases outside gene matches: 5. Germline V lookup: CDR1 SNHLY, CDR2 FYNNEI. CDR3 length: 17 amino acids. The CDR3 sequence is CASSEAPLAGVTGELFF. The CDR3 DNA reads TGTGCCAGCAGTGAAGCGCCCCTAGCGGGAGTCACCGGGGAGCTGTTTTTT.

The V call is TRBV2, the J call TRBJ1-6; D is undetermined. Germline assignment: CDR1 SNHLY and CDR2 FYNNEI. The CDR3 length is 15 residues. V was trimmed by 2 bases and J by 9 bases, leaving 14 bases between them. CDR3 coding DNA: TGTGCCAGCAGTGAACAGGCTTTTCAAGGTTCACCCCTCCACTTT. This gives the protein CASSEQAFQGSPLHF.

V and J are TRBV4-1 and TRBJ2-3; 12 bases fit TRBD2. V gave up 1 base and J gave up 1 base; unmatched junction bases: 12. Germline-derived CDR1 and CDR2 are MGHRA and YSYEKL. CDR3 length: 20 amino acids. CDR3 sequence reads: CASSQVGLAGGPGGTDTQYF. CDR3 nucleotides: TGCGCCAGCAGCCAAGTCGGGCTAGCGGGAGGGCCAGGTGGCACAGATACGCAGTATTTT.

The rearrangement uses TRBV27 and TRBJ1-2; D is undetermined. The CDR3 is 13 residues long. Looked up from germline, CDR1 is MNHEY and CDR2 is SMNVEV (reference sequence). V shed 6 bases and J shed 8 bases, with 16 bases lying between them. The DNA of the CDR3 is TGTGCCAGCAGCATGAGGCCGATGGGGGGCTACACCTTC. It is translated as CASSMRPMGGYTF.